These 30 T cell receptor beta chains were all obtained from the same sample, sequenced in a study of cytomegalovirus exposure and HLA in healthy donors. In the PCR, 60 Vbeta and 13 Jbeta primers were used. Sequenced by immunoSEQ multiplex PCR; TCRdb stores in-frame clones only, minus some. The data contain approximately 190,000 clones, about 84% of them singletons. Material for sequencing was PBMCs. The receptors here all came from a woman younger than 45 in good health and CMV-seropositive.

This clone was seen a few times. This chain uses TRBV5-6 with TRBJ1-2; 9 nucleotides match TRBD1. The V and J ends lost 2 bases and 4 bases, in that order; junction bases with no gene match: 6. Germline loops: CDR1 SGHDT, CDR2 YYEEEE. The CDR3 has 15 residues. The CDR3 DNA reads as TGTGCCAGCAGCTTCCGGGACAGGGATATCTATGGCTACACCTTC. Its translation: CASSFRDRDIYGYTF.

The chain links TRBV29-1 to TRBJ1-2; D gene unclear. CDR3 length: 16 amino acids. V was pared by 2 bases and J by 5 bases, with 21 bases between. CDR1 SQVTM and CDR2 ANQGSEA come from the germline V gene. CDR3 residues: CSVESPSAQRGYGYTF. CDR3 nucleotide sequence: TGCAGCGTTGAAAGTCCTAGTGCACAAAGAGGGTATGGCTACACCTTC.

The gene calls are TRBV7-9 and TRBJ1-5; D is ambiguous. Between the trimmed V and J ends, which lost 1 base and 3 bases, there was a span of 10 bases. Germline lookup yields CDR1 SEHNR and CDR2 FQNEAQ (reference sequence). The CDR3 is made up of 15 amino acids. The CDR3 loop is CASSLDAQVNQPQHF. The CDR3 coding sequence is TGTGCCAGCAGCTTAGATGCGCAGGTCAATCAGCCCCAGCATTTT. The full variable domain, in which reference TRBV7-9 and TRBJ1-5 provide the parts outside the CDR3, is DTGVSQNPRHKITKRGQNVTFRCDPISEHNRLYWYRQTLGQGPEFLTYFQNEAQLEKSRLLSDRFSAERPKGSFSTLEIQRTEQGDSAMYLCASSLDAQVNQPQHFGDGTRLSIL.

This clone was observed a single time. The V call is TRBV9, the J call TRBJ2-3, with 12 bases aligning to TRBD2. The CDR3 extends over 16 amino acids. Germline V gene data show CDR1 as SGDLS and CDR2 as YYNGEE. With V trimmed by 2 bases and J by 1 base, 2 bases remained unmatched. CDR3 nucleotides: TGTGCCAGCAGCGTCCTAGCGGGAGGGGGCACAGATACGCAGTATTTT. It is translated as CASSVLAGGGTDTQYF.

This clone was detected a few times. The V gene is TRBV28, the J gene TRBJ2-5, with 15 bases lining up with TRBD2. The CDR3 has 23 residues. Germline V CDR1 and CDR2: MDHEN, SYDVKM. V gave up 4 bases and J gave up 5 bases; unmatched junction bases: 26. CDR3 region: CASSSSGTPGLAGGLVRRETQYF. The DNA of the CDR3 is TGTGCCAGCAGTTCCTCTGGGACCCCGGGACTAGCGGGGGGTTTGGTCCGTCGGGAGACCCAGTACTTC.

The rearrangement links TRBV11-2 to TRBJ2-5, with D possibly being TRBD1 (5 bases). V was pared by 6 bases and J by 5 bases, with 10 bases between. CDR3 size: 12 residues. CDR1 is SGHAT and CDR2 is FQNNGV in the germline V gene. CDR3 bases: TGTGCCAGCAGGGACATGGGTGAGACCCAGTACTTC. Its translation: CASRDMGETQYF. The variable domain in full, completed from reference TRBV11-2 and TRBJ2-5, reads EAGVAQSPRYKIIEKRQSVAFWCNPISGHATLYWYQQILGQGPKLLIQFQNNGVVDDSQLPKDRFSAERLKGVDSTLKIQPAKLEDSAVYLCASRDMGETQYFGPGTRLLVL.

The chain employs TRBV11-3 and TRBJ2-6; 9 nucleotides agree with TRBD1. The CDR3 has 17 amino acids. The ends lost 4 bases at V and 2 bases at J; junction bases unmatched: 6. CDR1 is SGHNT and CDR2 is YENEEA in the germline V gene. The CDR3 DNA reads TGTGCCAGCAGCTCACAGGGGGCCACTCCTGGGGCCAACGTCCTGACTTTC. This codes for CASSSQGATPGANVLTF.

The genes are TRBV5-6 and TRBJ1-5; the match to TRBD1 covers 9 bases. The ends lost 4 bases at V and 4 bases at J; junction bases unmatched: 6. Looked up from germline, CDR1 is SGHDT and CDR2 is YYEEEE. The CDR3 extends over 15 amino acids. CDR3 sequence (DNA): TGTGCCAGCAGCCTCGGACAGGGGTGGAATCAGCCCCAGCATTTT. It encodes CASSLGQGWNQPQHF.

The chain combines TRBV14 with TRBJ2-5, with 8 bases aligning to TRBD2. The germline gives CDR1 SGHDN, CDR2 FVKESK. CDR3 length: 22 amino acids. Trimming at V came to 3 bases and at J to 1 base, leaving 25 bases not matched to a gene. CDR3 DNA sequence: TGTGCCAGCAGCCAGTCACCAGATAATAGCGGGGTCCACTCGGGGTCCCAAGAGACCCAGTACTTC. Amino acids: CASSQSPDNSGVHSGSQETQYF.

Comment on this clone: The identical CDR3 is also encoded by other nucleotide sequences in the sample. The chain is built from TRBV29-1 and TRBJ2-5, with TRBD2 as a possible D gene (7 bases). Deletions cut 7 bases from V and 8 bases from J, with 20 bases between. Germline assignment: CDR1 SQVTM and CDR2 ANQGSEA. The CDR3 spans 13 residues. The CDR3 DNA sequence: TGCAGCGGTGGGGGGGGCTCTGGAGAAACCCAGTACTTC. It yields the protein CSGGGGSGETQYF.

The chain is built from TRBV30 and TRBJ2-1; TRBD1 is a possible D gene (5 bases). The germline V gene has CDR1 GTSNPN and CDR2 SVGIG (reference sequence). The CDR3 consists of 13 residues. V lost 2 bases to trimming and J lost 7 bases, with 12 bases between them. The DNA of the CDR3 is TGTGCCTGGAGTCTAGTGGGGCCTAATGAGCAGTTCTTC. Residues: CAWSLVGPNEQFF.

This chain uses TRBV30 with TRBJ1-4; D is unclear. The V gene lost 0 bases and the J gene lost 3 bases, with 8 bases spanning the gap. The CDR3 loop spans 14 amino acids. Germline values: CDR1 GTSNPN, CDR2 SVGIG (reference sequence). CDR3 sequence: CAWSVRRSNEKLFF. The CDR3 DNA follows: TGTGCCTGGAGTGTACGCAGGTCTAATGAAAAACTGTTTTTT.

This chain uses TRBV6-5 with TRBJ2-1; D possibly corresponds to TRBD1 (6 bases). CDR1 MNHEY and CDR2 SVGAGI come from the germline V gene. The V and J ends lost 3 bases and 8 bases respectively, with 20 bases between them. The CDR3 runs to 16 residues. CDR3 nucleotides: TGTGCCAGCAGTTATTACGGGACACCTCCCGGAGATGAGCAGTTCTTC. Protein: CASSYYGTPPGDEQFF.

The chain joins TRBV2 to TRBJ1-6; 9 nucleotides align to TRBD1. The CDR3 sequence is 13 residues long. J lost 7 bases, V lost 9 bases, and 4 bases had no gene match. Germline assignment: CDR1 SNHLY and CDR2 FYNNEI. CDR3 sequence: CASGDRENSPLHF. CDR3 in DNA: TGTGCCAGTGGGGACAGGGAGAATTCACCCCTCCACTTT.

V is TRBV5-1 and J is TRBJ2-7, with 9 bases lining up with TRBD1. CDR3 length: 14 amino acids. Trimming cost V 0 bases and J 6 bases; bases outside gene matches: 4. Germline V gene sequence: CDR1 SGHRS, CDR2 YFSETQ. The CDR3 loop is CASSLGTGVREQYF. Here the CDR3 DNA reads TGCGCCAGCAGCTTGGGGACAGGGGTGCGCGAGCAGTACTTC.

The J gene is TRBJ2-2, the V gene TRBV21-1; the listed D gene, TRBD1, was not tested against the DNA. TRBV21-1 is classified as a pseudogene. The CDR3 is made up of 11 amino acids. The CDR3 DNA reads as TGTGCCAGCAGCAAACCAGGAGAGCTGTTTTTT. Protein: CASSKPGELFF.

The CDR3 loop is CASRSVLWDSVGNQPQHF. The DNA of the CDR3 is TGTGCCAGCAGGTCGGTACTTTGGGACTCAGTGGGCAATCAGCCCCAGCATTTT. The rearrangement uses TRBV28 and TRBJ1-5, with D maybe TRBD1 (5 bases). The CDR3 has 18 amino acids. Trimming took off 6 bases at V and 2 bases at J, with 23 bases between the two ends. Germline CDR1 reads MDHEN; CDR2 reads SYDVKM.

The chain carries TRBV18 and TRBJ1-1; D gene unclear. V was cut by 3 bases and J by 1 base, with 6 bases left in between. Germline V lookup: CDR1 KGHSH, CDR2 LQKENI. The CDR3 runs to 13 residues. The CDR3 sequence: CASSPSANTEAFF. CDR3 nucleotides: TGTGCCAGCTCACCGAGCGCGAACACTGAAGCTTTCTTT.

V usage is TRBV2 and J usage is TRBJ2-2, with D possibly being TRBD1 (5 bases). The length of the CDR3 is 13 residues. Trimming pared 5 bases from V and 6 bases from J, leaving 10 bases between. Germline CDR1 is SNHLY and CDR2 is FYNNEI. CDR3 DNA: TGTGCCAGCAGTATCAGGGTCCCCGGGGAGCTGTTTTTT. Encoded protein: CASSIRVPGELFF.

The chain combines TRBV5-6 with TRBJ2-5, with 8 bases lining up with TRBD1. The J call may be in error: the DNA end matches TRBJ2-7 better. The CDR3 has 14 residues. The germline V gene has CDR1 SGHDT and CDR2 YYEEEE. CDR3 DNA: TGTGCCAGCAGCCGGGACAGGTATACCTACGAGCAGTACTTC. It yields the protein CASSRDRYTYEQYF.

The chain joins TRBV13 to TRBJ1-1, with D hard to call. This CDR3 spans 14 amino acids. CDR1 is PRHDT and CDR2 is FYEKMQ in the germline V gene (reference sequence). V lost 5 bases and J 1 base, leaving 11 bases between the germline ends. Here the CDR3 DNA reads TGTGCCAGCAGCCCCCAACACGAGAACACTGAAGCTTTCTTT. Protein: CASSPQHENTEAFF.

The chain has TRBV5-4 and TRBJ1-2; D perhaps matches TRBD1 (6 bases). Looked up from germline, CDR1 is SGHNT and CDR2 is YYREEE (reference sequence). The CDR3 loop spans 13 amino acids. Trimming took 1 base from V and 8 from J, leaving 12 bases between them. Written as DNA, the CDR3 is TGTGCCAGCAGCTTGAGGGGGAGCGGAGGCTACACCTTC. Its translation is CASSLRGSGGYTF. Based on the CDR3 plus reference TRBV5-4 and TRBJ1-2, the full variable domain is ETGVTQSPTHLIKTRGQQVTLRCSSQSGHNTVSWYQQALGQGPQFIFQYYREEENGRGNFPPRFSGLQFPNYSSELNVNALELDDSALYLCASSLRGSGGYTFGSGTRLTVV.

In this sample, this clone turned up once. This CDR3 is also generated by other DNA sequences in the sample. The gene calls are TRBV5-1 and TRBJ1-1; D remains ambiguous. The ends were cut back, 0 bases at V and 0 bases at J, with 3 bases in the middle. CDR3 length: 13 amino acids. CDR1 SGHRS and CDR2 YFSETQ come from the germline V gene. The CDR3 loop reads CASSLGVNTEAFF. CDR3 in DNA: TGCGCCAGCAGCTTGGGAGTGAACACTGAAGCTTTCTTT.

This clone came up once. The chain combines TRBV11-1 with TRBJ2-3, with 9 bases fitting TRBD1. CDR1 SGHAT and CDR2 FQDESV come from the germline V gene (reference sequence). V shed 3 bases and J 6 bases; nucleotides not matched to a gene: 7. This CDR3 contains 15 residues. The CDR3 bases are TGTGCCAGCAGCTTCCTAGACAGGGGGGGGGATACGCAGTATTTT. It encodes CASSFLDRGGDTQYF.

The genes are TRBV11-3 and TRBJ2-7; TRBD2 matches 12 bases. Germline lookup yields CDR1 SGHNT and CDR2 YENEEA. The CDR3 spans 16 residues. J lost 7 bases, V lost 5 bases, and 12 bases had no gene match. CDR3: CASSPPSGRALGEQYF. In DNA, the CDR3 is TGTGCCAGCAGCCCACCTAGCGGGAGGGCCCTCGGGGAGCAGTACTTC.

The chain links TRBV18 to TRBJ2-7; 7 nucleotides line up with TRBD2. Losses at the gene ends were 6 bases for V and 0 bases for J; bases not matched to a gene: 14. There are 17 residues in the CDR3. CDR1 is KGHSH, CDR2 LQKENI, per germline. The CDR3 bases are TGTGCCAGCTCTCAGGCCCCGGGCGGGGGTAGCTCCTACGAGCAGTACTTC. Translation gives CASSQAPGGGSSYEQYF.

This clone has just a few counts. This same CDR3 is encoded by further DNA sequences in the sample. The CDR3 protein is CASSFRGNTEAFF. For the CDR3, the DNA is TGTGCCAGCAGTTTCCGGGGGAACACTGAAGCTTTCTTT. The V gene is TRBV28, the J gene TRBJ1-1; unclear D gene. The CDR3 is 13 amino acids. Germline values: CDR1 MDHEN, CDR2 SYDVKM. V was trimmed by 3 bases and J by 1 base, leaving 6 bases between them. The full variable domain, in which reference TRBV28 and TRBJ1-1 provide the parts outside the CDR3, is DVKVTQSSRYLVKRTGEKVFLECVQDMDHENMFWYRQDPGLGLRLIYFSYDVKMKEKGDIPEGYSVSREKKERFSLILESASTNQTSMYLCASSFRGNTEAFFGQGTRLTVV.

This chain uses TRBV5-1 with TRBJ2-1; maybe TRBD2 (5 bases). The CDR3 has 17 residues. Trimming took 3 bases from V and 0 from J, leaving 16 bases between them. Germline V lookup: CDR1 SGHRS, CDR2 YFSETQ. The CDR3 loop reads CASSSRRTPSSYNEQFF. CDR3 sequence (DNA): TGCGCCAGCAGCTCCCGACGGACTCCGAGCTCCTACAATGAGCAGTTCTTC.

The genes are TRBV12-5 and TRBJ2-1, with 10 bases lining up with TRBD2. Germline V gene sequence: CDR1 LGHNT, CDR2 FRNRAP. CDR3 length: 17 amino acids. V shed 0 bases, J shed 0 bases, and the junction held 2 bases outside the gene matches. The CDR3 sequence is CASGLVLAGHSYNEQFF. CDR3 sequence (DNA): TGTGCTAGTGGTTTGGTACTAGCGGGGCACTCCTACAATGAGCAGTTCTTC.

This chain uses TRBV2 with TRBJ2-7; D remains unclear. Germline-derived CDR1 and CDR2 are SNHLY and FYNNEI. V lost 6 bases, J lost 4 bases, and 10 bases lay in between. The CDR3 runs to 12 residues. CDR3: CASRSVGYEQYF. The CDR3 coding sequence is TGTGCCAGCAGAAGCGTCGGGTACGAGCAGTACTTC.